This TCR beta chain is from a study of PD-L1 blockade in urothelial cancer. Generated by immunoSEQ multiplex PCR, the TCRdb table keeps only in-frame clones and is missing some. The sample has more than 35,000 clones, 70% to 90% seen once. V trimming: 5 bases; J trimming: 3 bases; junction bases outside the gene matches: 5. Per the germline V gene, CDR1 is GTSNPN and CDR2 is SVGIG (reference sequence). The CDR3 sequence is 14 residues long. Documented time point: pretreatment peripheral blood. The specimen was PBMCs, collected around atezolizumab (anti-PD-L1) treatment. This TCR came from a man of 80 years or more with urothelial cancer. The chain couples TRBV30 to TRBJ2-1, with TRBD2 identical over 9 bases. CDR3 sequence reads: CAWVKLAGYNEQFF. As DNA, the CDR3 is TGTGCCTGGGTGAAACTAGCGGGCTACAATGAGCAGTTCTTC.